These 4 T cell receptor beta chains were all obtained from the same sample, sequenced in a study of T cells in Graves' hyperthyroidism and ophthalmopathy. Amplification of TCR beta CDR3 regions was performed using RNA transcripts as template. First-round RT-PCR targeting the TCR CDR3 was performed with the HTBI primer set. TCRdb independently ran MiXCR on the multiplex PCR reads; one entry per CDR3 protein. The sample lists more than 300,000 distinct CDR3 sequences, roughly 20% occurring once. The sample was blood. The source is a man younger than 35 with Graves' ophthalmopathy.

At least ten counts were recorded for this clonotype. The gene calls are TRBV12-3 or TRBV12-4 and TRBJ2-1; 8 bases line up with TRBD2. V lost 6 bases to trimming and J lost 4 bases; unmatched junction nucleotides: 8. The CDR3 is 15 residues long. The chain's CDR3 is CASSYTGGQYNEQFF. The CDR3 DNA follows: TGTGCCAGCAGCTATACGGGGGGGCAGTACAATGAGCAGTTCTTC.

J is TRBJ2-2 and V is TRBV7-3, with 8 bases that match TRBD1. This CDR3 comprises 14 residues. Losses at the gene ends were 4 bases for V and 7 bases for J; bases not matched to a gene: 5. Germline V gives CDR1 SGHTA, CDR2 FQGTGA. Here the CDR3 DNA reads TGTGCCAGCAGCTCGGACAGGGCGGACGGGGAGCTGTTTTTT. It is translated as CASSSDRADGELFF.

This clonotype was found a few times. The chain has TRBV4-2 and TRBJ1-3; D unclear. Trimming cost V 1 base and J 0 bases, with 10 bases left between them. Looked up from germline, CDR1 is LGHNA and CDR2 is YNFKEQ. The CDR3 sequence is 16 residues long. The CDR3 sequence is CASSQGNDISGNTIYF. The CDR3 coding sequence is TGTGCCAGCAGCCAAGGAAACGATATCTCTGGAAACACCATATATTTT.

In nucleotides, the CDR3 is TGTGCCAGCAGTGAAAGGGGGCGAGGAGAGACCCAGTACTTC. Its translation: CASSERGRGETQYF. The rearrangement joins TRBV6-1 to TRBJ2-5; TRBD1 matches at 7 bases. J lost 4 bases, V lost 2 bases, and 4 bases had no gene match. Germline CDR1 reads MNHNS; CDR2 reads SASEGT. The CDR3 runs to 14 residues.